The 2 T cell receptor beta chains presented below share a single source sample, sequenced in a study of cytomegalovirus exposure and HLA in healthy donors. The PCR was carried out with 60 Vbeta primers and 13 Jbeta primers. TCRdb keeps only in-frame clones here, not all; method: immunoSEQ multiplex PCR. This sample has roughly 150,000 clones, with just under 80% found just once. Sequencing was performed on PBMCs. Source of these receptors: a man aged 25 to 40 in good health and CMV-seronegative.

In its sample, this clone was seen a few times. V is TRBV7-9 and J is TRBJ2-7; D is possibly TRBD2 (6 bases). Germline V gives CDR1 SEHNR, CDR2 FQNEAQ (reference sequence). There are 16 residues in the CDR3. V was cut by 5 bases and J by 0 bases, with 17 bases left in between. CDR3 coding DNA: TGTGCCAGCAGCCTACTGGGACTCCACAGCTCCTACGAGCAGTACTTC. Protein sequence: CASSLLGLHSSYEQYF. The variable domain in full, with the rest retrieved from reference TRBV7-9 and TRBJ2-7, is DTGVSQNPRHKITKRGQNVTFRCDPISEHNRLYWYRQTLGQGPEFLTYFQNEAQLEKSRLLSDRFSAERPKGSFSTLEIQRTEQGDSAMYLCASSLLGLHSSYEQYFGPGTRLTVT.

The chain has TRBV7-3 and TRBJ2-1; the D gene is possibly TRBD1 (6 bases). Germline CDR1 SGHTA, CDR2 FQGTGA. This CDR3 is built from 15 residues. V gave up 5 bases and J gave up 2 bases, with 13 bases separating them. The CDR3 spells CASSQSGDPYNEQFF. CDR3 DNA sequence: TGTGCCAGCAGCCAATCAGGGGACCCCTACAATGAGCAGTTCTTC.